These 11 T cell receptor beta chains came from one sample sequenced in a study of T cell responses to AZD1222 COVID-19 vaccine. Using immunoSEQ multiplex PCR, the repertoire was profiled, and TCRdb retains in-frame clones only, with some absent. Found here are about 130,000 clones, roughly 92% of them singletons; the top ten hold less than 6.5%. Source: peripheral blood, taken on day 0 of AZD1222 vaccination. The receptors derive from an adult in good health.

This chain uses TRBV10-3 with TRBJ2-7, with D tentatively TRBD1 (5 bases). The V gene's germline CDR1 is ENHRY and CDR2 SYGVKD. The CDR3 loop spans 13 amino acids. The V gene lost 5 bases and the J gene lost 3 bases, with 11 bases spanning the gap. CDR3 sequence reads: CAISRGQGYEQYF. CDR3 sequence (DNA): TGTGCCATCAGTAGGGGCCAGGGCTACGAGCAGTACTTC.

This sequence joins TRBV10-3 and TRBJ1-5; D is uncertain. The germline V and J ends were trimmed by 0 bases and 4 bases, with 1 base remaining between them. Germline V gene data show CDR1 as ENHRY and CDR2 as SYGVKD. This CDR3 has 12 residues. CDR3 residues: CAISESNQPQHF. CDR3 nucleotide sequence: TGTGCCATCAGTGAGTCTAATCAGCCCCAGCATTTT.

The gene calls are TRBV2 and TRBJ2-7; tentatively, D is TRBD1 (5 bases). This CDR3 region has 13 residues. Trimming shortened V by 4 bases and J by 3 bases, and 10 bases separated the two germline ends. CDR1 and CDR2 (germline): SNHLY, FYNNEI. The DNA for the CDR3 is TGTGCCAGCAGTGTGAGACAGAGCTACGAGCAGTACTTC. It encodes CASSVRQSYEQYF.

The chain is built from TRBV7-8 and TRBJ1-5, with 7 bases matching TRBD1. CDR1 and CDR2 (germline): SGHVS, FQNEAQ. Unmatched junction bases numbered 9, after V lost 5 bases and J lost 5 bases. The CDR3 spans 15 residues. The CDR3 coding sequence is TGTGCCAGCAGCCCAGGGGGGGACACTTATCAGCCCCAGCATTTT. This encodes CASSPGGDTYQPQHF.

This clone was seen only a few times. The chain couples TRBV23-1 to TRBJ2-1; 10 bases line up with TRBD1. TRBV23-1 is identified as an open reading frame with a role that is uncertain. V dropped 3 bases and J dropped 5; count of bases not matched to a gene: 4. CDR3 length: 15 amino acids. CDR3 region: CASSHLGTGDNEQFF. CDR3 nucleotide sequence: TGCGCCAGCAGTCACCTAGGGACAGGGGACAATGAGCAGTTCTTC.

The CDR3 coding sequence is TGTGCCAGCAGCTCGGGGACCAATTCACCCCTCCACTTT. Protein sequence: CASSSGTNSPLHF. The chain has TRBV7-9 and TRBJ1-6, with D tentatively TRBD1 (5 bases). V gave up 4 bases and J gave up 7 bases, with 8 bases separating them. Per the germline V gene, CDR1 is SEHNR and CDR2 is FQNEAQ (reference sequence). The CDR3 covers 13 residues.

The chain is built from TRBV13 and TRBJ1-2, with D perhaps matching TRBD1 (6 bases). The V end was cut by 9 bases, the J end by 8 bases, with 22 bases between. Germline values: CDR1 PRHDT, CDR2 FYEKMQ (reference sequence). This CDR3 comprises 14 residues. The CDR3 nucleotides read TGTGCCAGTACCCAGACAGGACCTCGGGAAGGCTACACCTTC. Amino acid sequence: CASTQTGPREGYTF.

The rearrangement links TRBV6-2 or TRBV6-3 to TRBJ2-6; 9 bases are shared with TRBD2. With V trimmed by 5 bases and J by 1 base, 18 bases remained unmatched. The CDR3 spans 21 residues. Germline V gives CDR1 MNHEY, CDR2 SVGEGT. The CDR3 here is CASSTQFPGLARYSGANVLTF. In DNA form, the CDR3 reads TGTGCCAGCAGTACTCAATTCCCCGGACTAGCGCGATATTCTGGGGCCAACGTCCTGACTTTC.

This clone was recorded a few times. The gene calls are TRBV25-1 and TRBJ1-1, with 7 bases matching TRBD1. J lost 1 base, V lost 2 bases, and 4 bases had no gene match. This CDR3 is built from 15 residues. Germline lookup yields CDR1 MGHDK and CDR2 SYGVNS. This CDR3 is CASSERGRGNTEAFF. The CDR3, as DNA: TGTGCCAGCAGTGAAAGGGGGCGCGGGAACACTGAAGCTTTCTTT. The full variable domain, in which reference TRBV25-1 and TRBJ1-1 provide the parts outside the CDR3, is EADIYQTPRYLVIGTGKKITLECSQTMGHDKMYWYQQDPGMELHLIHYSYGVNSTEKGDLSSESTVSRIRTEHFPLTLESARPSHTSQYLCASSERGRGNTEAFFGQGTRLTVV.

V and J are TRBV5-1 and TRBJ2-1; D unresolved. Trimming cost V 6 bases and J 7 bases, with 14 bases left between them. The CDR3 sequence is 13 residues long. Per the germline V gene, CDR1 is SGHRS and CDR2 is YFSETQ. CDR3 coding DNA: TGCGCCAGCACCCTCCCTTCCGGGAATGAGCAGTTCTTC. Encoded protein: CASTLPSGNEQFF.

The chain combines TRBV28 with TRBJ1-1, with a tentative D call TRBD1 (5 bases). Germline assignment: CDR1 MDHEN and CDR2 SYDVKM. This CDR3 region has 12 residues. The ends were cut back, 3 bases at V and 7 bases at J, with 9 bases in the middle. CDR3 nucleotide sequence: TGTGCCAGCAGTTTTCTTACAGGTGAAGCTTTCTTT. Its translation: CASSFLTGEAFF.